Shown below are 10 T cell receptor beta chains from a single sample sequenced in a study of T cell responses to AZD1222 COVID-19 vaccine. Sequencing used immunoSEQ multiplex PCR; TCRdb keeps in-frame clones, though not all of them. This sample has about 97,000 clones, with roughly 84% found just once. This specimen was peripheral blood, taken on day 0 of AZD1222 vaccination. Source of these receptors: an adult in good health.

The V gene is TRBV3-1 (or the pseudogene TRBV3-2), the J gene TRBJ2-2, with TRBD2 matching 7 bases. The germline gives CDR1 LGHDT, CDR2 YNNKEL (reference sequence). The CDR3 has 12 residues. V lost 5 bases to trimming and J lost 7 bases; unmatched junction nucleotides: 1. CDR3 DNA sequence: TGTGCCAGCAGCGTAGCGGGCGGGGAGCTGTTTTTT. It codes for CASSVAGGELFF.

The rearrangement uses TRBV7-2 and TRBJ1-2; D is undetermined. The CDR3 has 13 amino acids. Germline CDR1 is SGHTA and CDR2 is FQGNSA. The V end was cut by 3 bases, the J end by 2 bases, with 7 bases between. The CDR3 loop is CASSFSQNYGYTF. The CDR3 region has the DNA TGTGCCAGCAGCTTCTCACAGAACTATGGCTACACCTTC. Drawing the rest from reference TRBV7-2 and TRBJ1-2, the complete variable domain is GAGVSQSPSNKVTEKGKDVELRCDPISGHTALYWYRQSLGQGLEFLIYFQGNSAPDKSGLPSDRFSAERTGGSVSTLTIQRTQQEDSAVYLCASSFSQNYGYTFGSGTRLTVV.

This chain uses TRBV27 with TRBJ2-7, with TRBD2 matching 7 bases. CDR3 length equals 16 residues. From germline, CDR1 is MNHEY and CDR2 SMNVEV (reference sequence). The V and J ends lost 0 bases and 0 bases, in that order; junction bases with no gene match: 5. This CDR3 is CASSLSTASGSYEQYF. CDR3 bases: TGTGCCAGCAGTTTATCTACGGCTAGCGGCTCCTACGAGCAGTACTTC.

In its sample, this clone was seen once. CDR3 amino acids: CASSLLGDYGYTF. As DNA, the CDR3 is TGTGCCAGCAGTTTGCTGGGGGACTATGGCTACACCTTC. The V call is TRBV28, the J call TRBJ1-2; perhaps TRBD1 as D (5 bases). The CDR3 is made up of 13 amino acids. The V end lost 3 bases, the J end lost 3 bases, and 8 bases lay between the germline ends. The V gene's germline CDR1 is MDHEN and CDR2 SYDVKM.

The chain combines TRBV4-2 with TRBJ2-2, with D possibly TRBD2 on 5 matching bases. Germline CDR1 is LGHNA and CDR2 is YNFKEQ. CDR3 length: 18 residues. V was pared by 1 base and J by 0 bases, with 15 bases between. The CDR3: CASSQALGMIANTGELFF. CDR3 sequence (DNA): TGTGCCAGCAGCCAAGCTCTCGGGATGATCGCGAACACCGGGGAGCTGTTTTTT.

The CDR3 reads CASSQSTLNTEAFF. The CDR3 DNA follows: TGCGCCAGCAGCCAATCTACGCTGAACACTGAAGCTTTCTTT. The chain uses TRBV4-3 and TRBJ1-1, with D unresolved. Germline loops: CDR1 LGHNA, CDR2 YSLEER. CDR3 length: 14 residues. The V gene lost 2 bases and the J gene lost 0 bases, with 7 bases spanning the gap.

This clone was detected once. The gene calls are TRBV5-1 and TRBJ2-1; 7 bases match TRBD2. CDR3 length: 14 residues. Losses at the gene ends were 2 bases for V and 10 bases for J; bases not matched to a gene: 9. From germline, CDR1 is SGHRS and CDR2 YFSETQ. The CDR3 coding sequence is TGCGCCAGCAGCTTAGCGGGATCTCAGGGCGAGCAGTTCTTC. Translating it yields CASSLAGSQGEQFF.

Many counts were recorded for this clone. Other nucleotide sequences from this sample produce the same CDR3. V usage is TRBV4-3 and J usage is TRBJ1-5; no clear D. V lost 0 bases and J 4 bases, leaving 4 bases between the germline ends. Germline CDR1 and CDR2: LGHNA and YSLEER. CDR3 length: 13 residues. This CDR3 reads CASSQDGNQPQHF. Written as DNA, the CDR3 is TGCGCCAGCAGCCAAGACGGAAATCAGCCCCAGCATTTT.

The V gene is TRBV30, the J gene TRBJ1-5; the match to TRBD1 covers 7 bases. The germline V gene encodes CDR1 GTSNPN and CDR2 SVGIG (reference sequence). The ends lost 2 bases at V and 3 bases at J; junction bases unmatched: 4. The CDR3 extends over 14 amino acids. The DNA for the CDR3 is TGTGCCTGGAGTAACAGGGGCCTCAATCAGCCCCAGCATTTT. Amino acids: CAWSNRGLNQPQHF.

The chain employs TRBV24-1 and TRBJ2-1, with 7 bases that match TRBD1. V lost 3 bases and J lost 5; bases outside the gene matches: 9. Germline CDR1 KGHDR, CDR2 SFDVKD. The CDR3 has 16 amino acids. Here the CDR3 DNA reads TGTGCCACCAGTGATCTAGACGACAGGGTGGACAATGAGCAGTTCTTC. It codes for CATSDLDDRVDNEQFF.